Below are 24 T cell receptor beta chains sequenced from a single sample in a study of CD8+CD57+ T cells in acquired aplastic anemia (dated by TCRdb to 2017 to 2018). The sequencer was an Illumina HiSeq 2000. Genomic DNA was used as template for profiling of TCR beta VDJ combinations and CDR3 sequences. TCRdb took the public reads, trimmed them with fastp at Q25, ran MiXCR for clone calling and kept in-frame beta chains. Merged by CDR3 protein, the rows form single entries marked with the most common genes and DNA. Within this sample are under 200,000 distinct CDR3 sequences, with approximately 40% of them counted one time only. Jointly, the top ten make up 0.9% to 1.2% of the sample. The sample consisted of sorted CD4+, CD8+, or CD8+CD57+ T cells (not recorded which) from PBMCs. The receptor set was obtained from a human donor in good health.

Many counts were recorded for this clonotype. The CDR3, as DNA: TGTGCCAGCAGCCAAGATATAGGGGGCACCGGGGAGCTGTTTTTT. It specifies CASSQDIGGTGELFF. The chain joins TRBV14 to TRBJ2-2; the D gene is possibly TRBD1 (6 bases). Germline V lookup: CDR1 SGHDN, CDR2 FVKESK. The CDR3 length is 15 residues. V dropped 0 bases and J dropped 4 bases, with 9 bases sitting between them.

The J gene is TRBJ1-4, the V gene TRBV20-1; D is unresolved. Trimming cost V 6 bases and J 7 bases, with 12 bases left between them. CDR3 size: 12 residues. Germline V gives CDR1 DFQATT, CDR2 SNEGSKA (reference sequence). The CDR3 reads CSAREGSEKLFF. The CDR3, as DNA: TGCAGTGCCCGGGAAGGATCTGAAAAACTGTTTTTT.

J is TRBJ2-7 and V is TRBV28, with 9 bases matching TRBD1. CDR1 is MDHEN, CDR2 SYDVKM, per germline. J gave up 3 bases and V 9 bases, and 6 bases lay outside the gene matches. CDR3 size: 13 residues. DNA of the CDR3: TGTGCCAGTCGGGGGACAGGGTTCTACGAGCAGTACTTC. It codes for CASRGTGFYEQYF.

The V call is TRBV2, the J call TRBJ1-4; 8 bases are shared with TRBD1. Losses at the gene ends were 6 bases for V and 7 bases for J; bases not matched to a gene: 10. The CDR3 spans 15 residues. Germline loops: CDR1 SNHLY, CDR2 FYNNEI. The CDR3 reads CASRTSGGVSEKLFF. The CDR3 nucleotides are TGTGCCAGCAGGACCTCAGGGGGCGTAAGTGAAAAACTGTTTTTT.

In this sample, this clonotype turned up a few times. The junction departs from germline at one end; a sequencing error may be responsible. The V gene is TRBV7-7, the J gene TRBJ1-6; D is undetermined. CDR1 and CDR2 (germline): SSHAT, FNYEAQ (reference sequence). The CDR3 contains 13 residues. CDR3 in DNA: TGTGCTAGCAGCGACACATTGGGTTCACCCCTCCACTTT. Its protein product is CASSDTLGSPLHF.

The V and J genes are TRBV2 and TRBJ1-2, with 7 nucleotides matching TRBD1. Unmatched junction bases numbered 4, after V lost 6 bases and J lost 3 bases. Germline-derived CDR1 and CDR2 are SNHLY and FYNNEI. The CDR3 loop spans 13 amino acids. The CDR3 sequence is CASSPGQDYGYTF. The CDR3 nucleotides are TGTGCCAGCAGCCCAGGACAGGACTATGGCTACACCTTC.

The chain has TRBV19 and TRBJ1-2; 10 bases agree with TRBD1. Looked up from germline, CDR1 is LNHDA and CDR2 is SQIVND (reference sequence). There are 14 residues in the CDR3. Trimming took 5 bases from V and 5 from J; bases not matched to a gene: 5. The CDR3 sequence: CASSRQGAEYGYTF. CDR3 DNA: TGTGCCAGTAGTCGACAGGGGGCTGAGTATGGCTACACCTTC.

In its sample, this clonotype was seen many times. V and J are TRBV7-9 and TRBJ2-7; 11 nucleotides align to TRBD1. This CDR3 contains 12 residues. With 7 bases clipped from V and 9 bases from J, the junction kept 5 bases outside the gene matches. Looked up from germline, CDR1 is SEHNR and CDR2 is FQNEAQ (reference sequence). For the CDR3, the DNA is TGTGCCAGCATCCGGGACAGGGGGTGGCAGTACTTC. This sequence encodes CASIRDRGWQYF. Full variable domain (rest looked up from reference TRBV7-9 and TRBJ2-7): DTGVSQNPRHKITKRGQNVTFRCDPISEHNRLYWYRQTLGQGPEFLTYFQNEAQLEKSRLLSDRFSAERPKGSFSTLEIQRTEQGDSAMYLCASIRDRGWQYFGPGTRLTVT.

This clonotype appeared many times. The V gene is TRBV10-2, the J gene TRBJ2-1; the D gene is possibly TRBD2 (6 bases). CDR3 length: 18 amino acids. The germline CDR1 and CDR2 sequences are WSHSY and SAAADI. With 7 bases removed from V and 0 bases from J, the gap between germline ends came to 22 bases. CDR3 residues: CASTPVGSGRYSYNEQFF. The CDR3 bases are TGCGCCAGCACACCCGTCGGGAGCGGACGTTACTCCTACAATGAGCAGTTCTTC.

This clonotype was counted many times. This chain connects TRBV7-9 to TRBJ2-7; 7 nucleotides align to TRBD1. The CDR3 is made up of 15 amino acids. Trimming took 5 bases from V and 4 from J; bases not matched to a gene: 11. CDR1 and CDR2 (germline): SEHNR, FQNEAQ (reference sequence). The CDR3 is CASSPWTGTLYEQYF. The CDR3 region has the DNA TGTGCCAGCAGCCCCTGGACAGGAACCCTTTACGAGCAGTACTTC.

A word on this clonotype: A much larger clone is a single base away; this may be a read error. V usage is TRBV11-1 and J usage is TRBJ2-5, with no clear D. This CDR3 comprises 16 residues. The V end lost 1 base, the J end lost 1 base, and 13 bases lay between the germline ends. Germline assignment: CDR1 SGHAT and CDR2 FQDESV (reference sequence). CDR3 amino acids: CASSLDRVAVQETQYF. The DNA for the CDR3 is TGTGCCAGCAGCTTAGATAGGGTAGCAGTCCAAGAGACCCAGTACTTC. Drawing the rest from reference TRBV11-1 and TRBJ2-5, the complete variable domain is EAEVAQSPRYKITEKSQAVAFWCDPISGHATLYWYRQILGQGPELLVQFQDESVVDDSQLPKDRFSAERLKGVDSTLKIQPAELGDSAMYLCASSLDRVAVQETQYFGPGTRLLVL.

In regard to this clonotype: A junction end diverges from the germline sequence, so it may reflect a read error. V is TRBV6-1 and J is TRBJ2-1; 8 nucleotides align to TRBD2. The CDR3 totals 12 residues. Germline V gene data show CDR1 as MNHNS and CDR2 as SASEGT. The CDR3 here is CDSGGLEREQFF. The CDR3 nucleotides read TGCGACAGCGGGGGACTTGAACGTGAGCAGTTCTTC.

On this clonotype itself: A much larger clone is a single base away; this may be a read error. The V gene is TRBV11-2, the J gene TRBJ2-7; no firm D call. Per germline, CDR1 SGHAT and CDR2 FQNNGV. CDR3 size: 14 residues. The CDR3 DNA sequence: TGTGCCAGCGGCTTACCGGTGGGTAGCTACGAGCAGTACTTC. Protein sequence: CASGLPVGSYEQYF. Using reference TRBV11-2 and TRBJ2-7 for the parts outside the CDR3, the full variable domain is EAGVAQSPRYKIIEKRQSVAFWCNPISGHATLYWYQQILGQGPKLLIQFQNNGVVDDSQLPKDRFSAERLKGVDSTLKIQPAKLEDSAVYLCASGLPVGSYEQYFGPGTRLTVT.

The rearrangement joins TRBV2 to TRBJ2-7, with 9 bases that match TRBD1. The germline gives CDR1 SNHLY, CDR2 FYNNEI. V was clipped by 1 base and J by 4 bases; unmatched bases: 11. The CDR3 has 17 residues. Here the CDR3 reads CASSEVILQGAWYEQYF. CDR3 nucleotide sequence: TGTGCCAGCAGTGAAGTGATTCTACAGGGGGCTTGGTACGAGCAGTACTTC.

This sequence joins TRBV20-1 and TRBJ2-3; 10 nucleotides align to TRBD2. Trimming took 2 bases from V and 2 from J; bases not matched to a gene: 1. Germline V gene lookup returns CDR1 DFQATT and CDR2 SNEGSKA (reference sequence). This CDR3 is built from 14 residues. The CDR3 protein is CSARLAGVTDTQYF. CDR3 nucleotide sequence: TGCAGTGCTAGACTAGCGGGAGTCACAGATACGCAGTATTTT.

DNA for the CDR3: TGTGCCAGCAGTGAGGGTAGCGGGGGACAAGAGACCCAGTACTTC. Translating gives CASSEGSGGQETQYF. The chain employs TRBV6-4 and TRBJ2-5, with 9 nucleotides matching TRBD2. This CDR3 has 15 residues. Germline-derived CDR1 and CDR2 are MRHNA and SNTAGT. Losses at the gene ends were 3 bases for V and 2 bases for J; bases not matched to a gene: 4.

The rearrangement uses TRBV6-2 or TRBV6-3 and TRBJ2-5; maybe TRBD2 (7 bases). The CDR3 has 15 residues. V lost 5 bases and J 5 bases, leaving 18 bases between the germline ends. Germline CDR1 is MNHEY and CDR2 is SVGEGT. The CDR3 spells CASSTPRGGQETQYF. CDR3 nucleotide sequence: TGTGCCAGCAGTACGCCCAGGGGAGGGCAGGAGACCCAGTACTTC.

This chain uses TRBV10-2 with TRBJ2-5, with D possibly matching TRBD2 (5 bases). The germline CDR1 and CDR2 sequences are WSHSY and SAAADI. The CDR3 runs to 12 residues. Trimming cost V 4 bases and J 5 bases, with 8 bases left between them. In DNA, the CDR3 is TGCGCCAGCAGTGGGACTTGGGAGACCCAGTACTTC. It translates to CASSGTWETQYF.

This clonotype was counted at least ten times. The genes are TRBV7-3 and TRBJ1-2; D is unclear. The CDR3 loop spans 13 amino acids. Trimming removed 5 bases from V and 4 bases from J, with 11 bases in between. Germline V gives CDR1 SGHTA, CDR2 FQGTGA. The CDR3, as DNA: TGTGCCAGCAGCCCCGGGTCCTTCTATGGCTACACCTTC. Translation: CASSPGSFYGYTF.

The J gene is TRBJ2-7, the V gene TRBV7-9, with D perhaps TRBD1 (6 bases). The CDR3 contains 15 residues. V was pared by 0 bases and J by 0 bases, with 9 bases between. Per germline, CDR1 SEHNR and CDR2 FQNEAQ (reference sequence). Here the CDR3 DNA reads TGTGCCAGCAGCTTAGCGCTGGACAGCTCCTACGAGCAGTACTTC. Protein: CASSLALDSSYEQYF.

This chain links TRBV15 with TRBJ2-5; possible D gene TRBD1, 6 bases. Deletions cut 0 bases from V and 5 bases from J, with 13 bases between. The germline CDR1 and CDR2 sequences are LNHNV and YYDKDF (reference sequence). CDR3 length: 15 residues. DNA of the CDR3: TGTGCCACCAGCAGAGATCAGGGGACAACCGAGACCCAGTACTTC. It yields the protein CATSRDQGTTETQYF.

In its sample, this clonotype was seen many times. The rearrangement links TRBV6-1 to TRBJ1-1, with D perhaps TRBD1 (5 bases). The V end was cut by 6 bases, the J end by 3 bases, with 14 bases between. From germline, CDR1 is MNHNS and CDR2 SASEGT. The CDR3 sequence is 14 residues long. The CDR3 here is CASRRDGADTEAFF. The CDR3, as DNA: TGTGCCAGCAGGAGAGATGGGGCCGACACTGAAGCTTTCTTT.

This clonotype showed up many times. CDR3 sequence reads: CSARGPAVYQETQYF. CDR3 nucleotide sequence: TGCAGTGCTAGAGGGCCAGCGGTGTACCAAGAGACCCAGTACTTC. The J gene is TRBJ2-5, the V gene TRBV20-1, with a tentative D call TRBD2 (5 bases). Germline CDR1 DFQATT, CDR2 SNEGSKA (reference sequence). Trimming removed 1 base from V and 0 bases from J, with 12 bases in between. This CDR3 has 15 residues.

This clonotype was counted ten times or more. The chain employs TRBV4-1 and TRBJ2-7; weak D call: TRBD2 (6 bases). Germline V lookup: CDR1 MGHRA, CDR2 YSYEKL. The ends were cut back, 0 bases at V and 3 bases at J, with 18 bases in the middle. The CDR3 extends over 17 amino acids. CDR3 sequence (DNA): TGCGCCAGCAGCCAAGACCCGATGTTAGCGGATCGCTACGAGCAGTACTTC. Translation: CASSQDPMLADRYEQYF.